Following are 26 T cell receptor beta chains from one sample sequenced in a study of blood T cell repertoires in COVID-19. The repertoire was sequenced with immunoSEQ multiplex PCR; TCRdb's copy has only in-frame clones and lacks some. The table shows roughly 110,000 clones, with 70% to 85% occurring only once. Sequencing used peripheral blood. The receptors come from a woman aged 55 to 70 with acute or convalescent COVID-19.

The J gene is TRBJ1-1, the V gene TRBV29-1; no reliable D call. The length of the CDR3 is 13 residues. Germline V lookup: CDR1 SQVTM, CDR2 ANQGSEA. V lost 5 bases to trimming and J lost 1 base, with 11 bases between them. For the CDR3, the DNA is TGCAGCGTTACCATAACACCGAACACTGAAGCTTTCTTT. Protein: CSVTITPNTEAFF.

V usage is TRBV30 and J usage is TRBJ2-5; 9 nucleotides agree with TRBD2. Germline V CDR1 and CDR2: GTSNPN, SVGIG (reference sequence). V gave up 0 bases and J gave up 5 bases; unmatched junction bases: 7. The CDR3 is 15 residues long. The CDR3 nucleotides read TGTGCCTGGAGTGTGATAGCGGGAGTGGGTGAGACCCAGTACTTC. Encoded protein: CAWSVIAGVGETQYF.

The genes are TRBV20-1 and TRBJ2-1, with 8 bases aligning to TRBD2. The V gene's germline CDR1 is DFQATT and CDR2 SNEGSKA (reference sequence). This CDR3 region has 14 residues. The V segment lost 5 bases and the J segment 3 bases; nucleotides outside the gene matches: 6. The CDR3 DNA reads TGCAGTGCTCGTGAGGCGGGAGGCTACAATGAGCAGTTCTTC. It encodes CSAREAGGYNEQFF.

The chain is built from TRBV3-1 (or the pseudogene TRBV3-2) and TRBJ1-2; D might be TRBD1 (5 bases). Germline lookup yields CDR1 LGHDT and CDR2 YNNKEL (reference sequence). This CDR3 is 15 amino acids long. The germline V and J ends were trimmed by 0 bases and 6 bases, with 14 bases remaining between them. The CDR3 spells CASSQDRIVTDGYTF. The DNA of the CDR3 is TGTGCCAGCAGCCAAGATCGAATTGTGACAGATGGCTACACCTTC.

J is TRBJ1-5 and V is TRBV19; the match to TRBD1 covers 7 bases. Unmatched junction bases numbered 5, after V lost 5 bases and J lost 4 bases. The CDR3 spans 14 residues. Per germline, CDR1 LNHDA and CDR2 SQIVND (reference sequence). The CDR3 sequence is CASSAGTVNQPQHF. CDR3 sequence (DNA): TGTGCCAGTAGTGCCGGGACAGTGAATCAGCCCCAGCATTTT.

The chain links TRBV27 to TRBJ2-1; 7 nucleotides match TRBD2. In germline, CDR1 is MNHEY, CDR2 SMNVEV (reference sequence). The CDR3 totals 14 residues. Losses at the gene ends were 1 base for V and 7 bases for J; bases not matched to a gene: 4. DNA of the CDR3: TGTGCCAGCAGTTTATTTCCGGGGGGTAATGAGCAGTTCTTC. It specifies CASSLFPGGNEQFF.

V usage is TRBV2 and J usage is TRBJ2-2; D unresolved. The V gene lost 8 bases and the J gene lost 3 bases, with 13 bases spanning the gap. The CDR3 is 14 residues long. CDR1 and CDR2 from the germline V gene are SNHLY and FYNNEI. The CDR3 DNA reads as TGTGCCAGCGATGAGACGGGTCACACCGGGGAGCTGTTTTTT. Its translation: CASDETGHTGELFF.

The gene calls are TRBV2 and TRBJ1-3; D is possibly TRBD1 (5 bases). CDR1 is SNHLY, CDR2 FYNNEI, per germline. Trimming removed 5 bases at V and 0 bases at J, with 11 bases between. This CDR3 is built from 15 residues. The CDR3 spells CASSPTASSGNTIYF. The CDR3 coding sequence is TGTGCCAGCAGTCCGACAGCCAGCTCTGGAAACACCATATATTTT.

The J gene is TRBJ2-7, the V gene TRBV5-4; 8 bases map to TRBD2. Germline V gene lookup returns CDR1 SGHNT and CDR2 YYREEE (reference sequence). CDR3 length equals 15 residues. J gave up 1 base and V 3 bases, and 6 bases lay outside the gene matches. The CDR3 is CASSSKAGESYEQYF. CDR3 nucleotide sequence: TGTGCCAGCAGCTCGAAAGCGGGGGAGTCCTACGAGCAGTACTTC. Full variable domain (missing parts from reference TRBV5-4 and TRBJ2-7): ETGVTQSPTHLIKTRGQQVTLRCSSQSGHNTVSWYQQALGQGPQFIFQYYREEENGRGNFPPRFSGLQFPNYSSELNVNALELDDSALYLCASSSKAGESYEQYFGPGTRLTVT.

The gene calls are TRBV6-5 and TRBJ2-5; 10 nucleotides line up with TRBD2. Germline assignment: CDR1 MNHEY and CDR2 SVGAGI. CDR3 length: 15 residues. Trimming cost V 6 bases and J 0 bases; bases outside gene matches: 4. The CDR3 nucleotides are TGTGCCAGCAGAGATAGCGGGAGGTACCAAGAGACCCAGTACTTC. The encoded protein is CASRDSGRYQETQYF.

V is TRBV30 and J is TRBJ1-5, with D possibly being TRBD1 (5 bases). The V and J ends lost 0 bases and 10 bases respectively, with 19 bases between them. Germline CDR1 is GTSNPN and CDR2 is SVGIG (reference sequence). The CDR3 is 15 residues long. Written as DNA, the CDR3 is TGTGCCTGGAGTGTAGGGGATAGCAGGGCCCAACCCCAGCATTTT. Translation: CAWSVGDSRAQPQHF.

The chain links TRBV12-3 or TRBV12-4 to TRBJ1-2, with TRBD1 matching 9 bases. J lost 3 bases, V lost 5 bases, and 1 base had no gene match. This CDR3 region has 13 residues. The CDR3 DNA reads as TGTGCCAGCAGTAGACAGGGGGACTATGGCTACACCTTC. It specifies CASSRQGDYGYTF.

The chain carries TRBV3-1 (or the pseudogene TRBV3-2) and TRBJ2-7, with D tentatively TRBD1 (6 bases). V lost 3 bases and J lost 0, with 15 bases in between. CDR3 length equals 16 residues. Germline CDR1 reads LGHDT; CDR2 reads YNNKEL (reference sequence). This CDR3 is CASSHQATGSSYEQYF. The CDR3 DNA sequence: TGTGCCAGCAGCCACCAGGCTACAGGGAGCTCCTACGAGCAGTACTTC.

The rearrangement uses TRBV11-3 and TRBJ2-7, with 10 bases that match TRBD2. V shed 5 bases and J 3 bases; nucleotides not matched to a gene: 7. Germline CDR1 and CDR2: SGHNT and YENEEA. The CDR3 is 15 amino acids. The CDR3 bases are TGTGCCAGCAGCCTCGGACTAGCGGATATCTACGAGCAGTACTTC. Its protein is CASSLGLADIYEQYF.

The chain has TRBV4-2 and TRBJ2-1; TRBD2 matches at 8 bases. Germline V gene data show CDR1 as LGHNA and CDR2 as YNFKEQ. V shed 5 bases, J shed 0 bases, and the junction held 3 bases outside the gene matches. The length of the CDR3 is 15 residues. CDR3 coding DNA: TGTGCCAGCAGCGGGAGCGGGAGCTCCTACAATGAGCAGTTCTTC. Translated: CASSGSGSSYNEQFF.

V is TRBV19 and J is TRBJ2-1; 9 nucleotides match TRBD2. Germline values: CDR1 LNHDA, CDR2 SQIVND (reference sequence). This CDR3 region has 13 residues. V trimming: 4 bases; J trimming: 5 bases; junction bases outside the gene matches: 0. As DNA, the CDR3 is TGTGCCAGTAGTAGCGGGAGGGACAATGAGCAGTTCTTC. This translates into CASSSGRDNEQFF. Full variable domain (missing parts from reference TRBV19 and TRBJ2-1): DGGITQSPKYLFRKEGQNVTLSCEQNLNHDAMYWYRQDPGQGLRLIYYSQIVNDFQKGDIAEGYSVSREKKESFPLTVTSAQKNPTAFYLCASSSGRDNEQFFGPGTRLTVL.

V usage is TRBV19 and J usage is TRBJ1-2, with a possible D match to TRBD1 (5 bases). The V end lost 1 base, the J end lost 7 bases, and 22 bases lay between the germline ends. CDR3 length: 17 residues. Looked up from germline, CDR1 is LNHDA and CDR2 is SQIVND (reference sequence). The DNA for the CDR3 is TGTGCCAGTAGTATAGGCGGCAGGGCGGACTATGATGGTGGCTACACCTTC. Protein sequence: CASSIGGRADYDGGYTF.

J is TRBJ1-4 and V is TRBV3-1 (or the pseudogene TRBV3-2); TRBD1 might be the D (6 bases). V was pared by 4 bases and J by 11 bases, with 14 bases between. This CDR3 has 13 amino acids. Germline V gives CDR1 LGHDT, CDR2 YNNKEL (reference sequence). The CDR3 DNA is TGTGCCAGCAGCCGGGATACAGGGACCAAACTGTTTTTT. This translates into CASSRDTGTKLFF.

This rearrangement joins TRBV29-1 to TRBJ1-2; 7 positions agree with TRBD1. Germline V gives CDR1 SQVTM, CDR2 ANQGSEA. The CDR3 runs 12 residues. The V gene end was trimmed by 7 bases and the J gene end by 6 bases; junction bases not matched to a gene: 8. The CDR3 loop reads CSAAQGEDGYTF. Here the CDR3 DNA reads TGCAGCGCCGCCCAGGGGGAGGATGGCTACACCTTC. Supplemented by reference TRBV29-1 and TRBJ1-2, the full variable domain reads SAVISQKPSRDICQRGTSLTIQCQVDSQVTMMFWYRQQPGQSLTLIATANQGSEATYESGFVIDKFPISRPNLTFSTLTVSNMSPEDSSIYLCSAAQGEDGYTFGSGTRLTVV.

Only a few counts were recorded for this clone. This rearrangement joins TRBV6-2 or TRBV6-3 to TRBJ1-5; TRBD1 agrees at 8 bases. Germline V gene lookup returns CDR1 MNHEY and CDR2 SVGEGT. Trimming at V came to 2 bases and at J to 5 bases, leaving 8 bases not matched to a gene. The CDR3 contains 16 residues. In DNA form, the CDR3 reads TGTGCCAGCAGTTACGGACAGGGTTTAGGTGATCAGCCCCAGCATTTT. Translation gives CASSYGQGLGDQPQHF.

The CDR3, as DNA: TGTGCCAGCAGAGAGACAGGAGGTGATCAGCCCCAGCATTTT. This translates into CASRETGGDQPQHF. The chain links TRBV2 to TRBJ1-5; D might be TRBD1 (6 bases). The CDR3 covers 14 residues. The germline CDR1 and CDR2 sequences are SNHLY and FYNNEI. Trimming removed 6 bases at V and 5 bases at J, with 14 bases between. Together with reference TRBV2 and TRBJ1-5, the CDR3 gives the full variable domain: EPEVTQTPSHQVTQMGQEVILRCVPISNHLYFYWYRQILGQKVEFLVSFYNNEISEKSEIFDDQFSVERPDGSNFTLKIRSTKLEDSAMYFCASRETGGDQPQHFGDGTRLSIL.

The rearrangement joins TRBV19 to TRBJ2-1; 7 nucleotides line up with TRBD1. Germline loops: CDR1 LNHDA, CDR2 SQIVND (reference sequence). The junction had 5 bases not matched to a gene; V was cut back by 9 bases and J by 6 bases. The CDR3 length is 12 residues. Written as DNA, the CDR3 is TGTGCCAGCCGACAGGGACCCAATGAGCAGTTCTTC. Translated, it gives CASRQGPNEQFF.

In this sample, this clone turned up a few times. The chain recombines TRBV2 with TRBJ2-7; 7 positions agree with TRBD1. The J segment lost 1 base and the V segment lost 7 bases, leaving 4 bases of the junction unmatched. The CDR3 runs to 13 residues. The V gene's germline CDR1 is SNHLY and CDR2 FYNNEI. Here the CDR3 reads CASMPTGSYEQYF. For the CDR3, the DNA is TGTGCCAGCATGCCGACAGGGTCCTACGAGCAGTACTTC.

This clone was detected a few times. The J gene is TRBJ2-5, the V gene TRBV25-1; 11 bases agree with TRBD2. CDR3 size: 17 residues. Germline loops: CDR1 MGHDK, CDR2 SYGVNS. Unmatched junction bases numbered 14, after V lost 6 bases and J lost 5 bases. The DNA for the CDR3 is TGTGCCAGCAGGGTACATAGCGGGGGGGCCCACCGGGAGACCCAGTACTTC. Translated: CASRVHSGGAHRETQYF.

The rearrangement joins TRBV5-6 to TRBJ2-5; TRBD2 is a possible D gene (6 bases). V gave up 1 base and J gave up 4 bases, with 14 bases separating them. The CDR3 is made up of 15 amino acids. In germline, CDR1 is SGHDT, CDR2 YYEEEE. CDR3 protein: CASSLSPQAGETQYF. The CDR3 nucleotides read TGTGCCAGCAGCTTGTCGCCTCAAGCGGGAGAGACCCAGTACTTC.

The V and J genes are TRBV2 and TRBJ1-3; TRBD1 matches at 7 bases. Trimming cost V 7 bases and J 4 bases; bases outside gene matches: 7. This CDR3 is built from 14 residues. Germline V gene lookup returns CDR1 SNHLY and CDR2 FYNNEI. DNA of the CDR3: TGTGCCAGCAACCCGCAGGGGGGAGGAAACACCATATATTTT. Residues: CASNPQGGGNTIYF.